A single sample is the source of the 8 T cell receptor beta chains below, sequenced in a study of T cells after yellow fever vaccination. TCRdb recomputed calls from the 5' RACE reads with MiXCR, one row per CDR3 protein. Counted here are 200,000 to 300,000 distinct CDR3 sequences, roughly 6.3% occurring once; the ten biggest clones make up 1% to 1.2%. The sequences come from CD4+ T cells sorted from PBMCs, collected on the day of the yellow fever booster vaccination. These receptor sequences come from a man aged 25-45 years who received the YFV17D yellow fever vaccine.

The genes are TRBV7-2 and TRBJ2-3; 13 nucleotides align to TRBD2. V was pared by 3 bases and J by 7 bases, with 7 bases of the junction left unmatched. The CDR3 extends over 16 amino acids. Germline V gives CDR1 SGHTA, CDR2 FQGNSA. CDR3 coding DNA: TGTGCCAGCAGCTTGGCGACTAGCGGGAGGACGAATACGCAGTATTTT. Translated, it gives CASSLATSGRTNTQYF. Variable domain in full (rest from reference TRBV7-2 and TRBJ2-3): GAGVSQSPSNKVTEKGKDVELRCDPISGHTALYWYRQSLGQGLEFLIYFQGNSAPDKSGLPSDRFSAERTGGSVSTLTIQRTQQEDSAVYLCASSLATSGRTNTQYFGPGTRLTVL.

This sequence joins TRBV30 and TRBJ2-7; the match to TRBD2 covers 7 bases. Germline V gene sequence: CDR1 GTSNPN, CDR2 SVGIG (reference sequence). The CDR3 is 15 amino acids. Trimming removed 3 bases from V and 5 bases from J; junction bases left unmatched: 13. The CDR3 DNA sequence: TGTGCCTGGAGCAAGGGTGGCGGGAGATCTGACGAGCAGTACTTC. Translating gives CAWSKGGGRSDEQYF.

This clonotype came up many times. The chain joins TRBV7-9 to TRBJ1-6; possibly TRBD1 for D (5 bases). This CDR3 is 14 amino acids long. Germline V lookup: CDR1 SEHNR, CDR2 FQNEAQ (reference sequence). V was shortened by 5 bases and J by 6 bases, with 11 bases between the two germline ends. CDR3 sequence (DNA): TGTGCCAGCAGCATCGGGACCGCTAATTCACCCCTCCACTTT. Translating gives CASSIGTANSPLHF.

In its sample, this clonotype was seen many times. The chain recombines TRBV20-1 with TRBJ2-7; D may be TRBD1 or TRBD2 (5 bases each). Trimming left V 3 bases short and J 2 bases short, with 17 bases between. Germline CDR1 DFQATT, CDR2 SNEGSKA (reference sequence). This CDR3 region has 15 residues. CDR3: CSASSAWDGPYEQYF. The CDR3 DNA is TGCAGTGCTAGTTCGGCCTGGGACGGCCCCTACGAGCAGTACTTC.

V usage is TRBV5-4 and J usage is TRBJ2-1; possibly TRBD2 for D (5 bases). Germline lookup yields CDR1 SGHNT and CDR2 YYREEE (reference sequence). The CDR3 is made up of 15 amino acids. Trimming removed 1 base at V and 2 bases at J, with 10 bases between. The CDR3 is CASSLSTGAYNEQFF. The CDR3, as DNA: TGTGCCAGCAGCTTGTCTACCGGGGCCTACAATGAGCAGTTCTTC.

The V gene is TRBV7-2, the J gene TRBJ1-2; 7 positions match TRBD1. CDR1 and CDR2 (germline): SGHTA, FQGNSA. This CDR3 is 15 amino acids long. With V trimmed by 4 bases and J by 6 bases, 11 bases remained unmatched. The CDR3 sequence: CASSSPGEGQHGYTF. CDR3 in DNA: TGTGCCAGCAGCTCACCGGGGGAGGGACAGCATGGCTACACCTTC.

This clonotype was picked up many times. The V call is TRBV6-4, the J call TRBJ2-5; perhaps TRBD1 as D (6 bases). The CDR3 extends over 13 amino acids. Trimming cost V 3 bases and J 4 bases, with 9 bases left between them. Germline CDR1 MRHNA, CDR2 SNTAGT. DNA of the CDR3: TGTGCCAGCAGTGAACAGGGTCTAGAGACCCAGTACTTC. This codes for CASSEQGLETQYF.

This clonotype was picked up a small number of times. V gene TRBV7-2 combines with J gene TRBJ2-5; 9 bases fit TRBD2. This CDR3 spans 15 amino acids. V gave up 7 bases and J gave up 4 bases; unmatched junction bases: 10. In germline, CDR1 is SGHTA, CDR2 FQGNSA. CDR3 protein: CASNYGELAGETQYF. DNA for the CDR3: TGTGCCAGCAATTATGGGGAACTAGCGGGAGAGACCCAGTACTTC.